The next 32 T cell receptor beta chains were all read from a single sample in a study of vaccination and CD4 T cells after COVID-19. The antigens for these receptors are not known. Scientists ran DNA taken from cultured CD4+ T cells through the Oncomine TCR Beta short-read assay for sequencing. A single record per CDR3 protein comes from TCRdb applying MiXCR to the PCR reads. Altogether tens of thousands of distinct CDR3 sequences are present, 45% to 50% being singletons, with the ten largest covering 6.1%. The treatment: approximately 9-day PBMC culture with coronavirus spike peptide pools or control peptides (ViraFEST assay). The sequenced sample consisted of CD4+ T cells from blood, cultured in vitro. These receptors all stem from a human donor who had recovered from COVID-19.

The V call is TRBV19, the J call TRBJ2-7, with D hard to call. The germline V gene has CDR1 LNHDA and CDR2 SQIVND (reference sequence). Deletions cut 0 bases from V and 4 bases from J, with 10 bases between. The CDR3 is 14 amino acids. The CDR3 DNA is TGTGCCAGTAGTATAGACAGCGATTCGTACGAGCAGTACTTC. It encodes CASSIDSDSYEQYF.

The chain employs TRBV2 and TRBJ2-3, with D perhaps given as TRBD1 or TRBD2 (5 bases each). With 1 base removed from V and 7 bases from J, the gap between germline ends came to 9 bases. Germline-derived CDR1 and CDR2 are SNHLY and FYNNEI. CDR3 length: 13 amino acids. The CDR3 loop reads CASSEGDGYTQYF. CDR3 DNA: TGTGCCAGCAGTGAAGGGGACGGCTATACGCAGTATTTT. Full variable domain (rest looked up from reference TRBV2 and TRBJ2-3): EPEVTQTPSHQVTQMGQEVILRCVPISNHLYFYWYRQILGQKVEFLVSFYNNEISEKSEIFDDQFSVERPDGSNFTLKIRSTKLEDSAMYFCASSEGDGYTQYFGPGTRLTVL.

The chain couples TRBV6-1 to TRBJ2-3; 8 bases fit TRBD1. J was trimmed by 3 bases and V by 3 bases; bases with no gene match: 5. Germline assignment: CDR1 MNHNS and CDR2 SASEGT. The CDR3 totals 15 residues. The CDR3 spells CASSEGQEGTDTQYF. The CDR3 bases are TGTGCCAGCAGTGAGGGACAGGAGGGAACAGATACGCAGTATTTT.

This clonotype showed up just a few times. The chain uses TRBV6-5 and TRBJ1-2; the D is unclear. Germline lookup yields CDR1 MNHEY and CDR2 SVGAGI. The CDR3 is 11 residues long. Deletions cut 2 bases from V and 5 bases from J, with 3 bases between. The CDR3 region is CASSYTYGYTF. Here the CDR3 DNA reads TGTGCCAGCAGTTACACTTATGGCTACACCTTC.

This clonotype has more than one count but fewer than ten. Written as DNA, the CDR3 is TGTGCCAGCAGTTCGGCGAACGTCGGCTATGGCTACACCTTC. Translated, it gives CASSSANVGYGYTF. The J gene is TRBJ1-2, the V gene TRBV28; D is ambiguous. V lost 4 bases to trimming and J lost 4 bases, with 13 bases between them. The CDR3 is 14 amino acids. The germline CDR1 and CDR2 sequences are MDHEN and SYDVKM.

This clonotype was found a few times. The chain carries TRBV20-1 and TRBJ1-1; 7 positions agree with TRBD1. The V gene end was trimmed by 8 bases and the J gene end by 0 bases; junction bases not matched to a gene: 6. This CDR3 has 13 residues. Germline CDR1 is DFQATT and CDR2 is SNEGSKA (reference sequence). CDR3: CSQSGGVNTEAFF. CDR3 bases: TGCAGTCAATCAGGGGGAGTGAACACTGAAGCTTTCTTT.

The CDR3 spells CASSFPGDYGYTF. The CDR3 DNA reads as TGTGCCAGCAGTTTCCCAGGGGACTATGGCTACACCTTC. The chain employs TRBV6-2 or TRBV6-3 and TRBJ1-2; TRBD1 might be the D (6 bases). V lost 4 bases to trimming and J lost 3 bases, with 9 bases between them. The CDR3 is made up of 13 amino acids. In germline, CDR1 is MNHEY, CDR2 SVGEGT.

V usage is TRBV27 and J usage is TRBJ2-1; D is unresolved. In germline, CDR1 is MNHEY, CDR2 SMNVEV (reference sequence). The CDR3 has 14 residues. The germline V and J ends were trimmed by 2 bases and 6 bases, with 11 bases remaining between them. CDR3 nucleotides: TGTGCCAGCAGTTTAATGGTACTAACCAATGAGCAGTTCTTC. This gives the protein CASSLMVLTNEQFF.

A note on this clonotype: At one of its ends the junction is not consistent with the germline gene, which may arise from a read error. The V and J genes are TRBV5-3 and TRBJ1-1; D ambiguous. TRBV5-3 is labeled an ORF, and its function is uncertain. The CDR3 totals 14 residues. In DNA form, the CDR3 reads TGTACCAGAAGCCGGCCCCGACCCTACACTGAAGCTTTCTTT. Translated, it gives CTRSRPRPYTEAFF.

This clonotype has only a few counts. The chain employs TRBV7-9 and TRBJ1-5; D possibly corresponds to TRBD1 (5 bases). Trimming left V 3 bases short and J 1 base short, with 10 bases between. The length of the CDR3 is 15 residues. Germline V gene lookup returns CDR1 SEHNR and CDR2 FQNEAQ (reference sequence). The CDR3 DNA follows: TGTGCCAGCAGCTTTCAGGGAGGGAGCAATCAGCCCCAGCATTTT. It yields the protein CASSFQGGSNQPQHF.

This clonotype was observed a few times. The chain has TRBV7-3 and TRBJ2-2, with a weak D call TRBD2 (6 bases). Germline V gene lookup returns CDR1 SGHTA and CDR2 FQGTGA. Trimming removed 2 bases at V and 5 bases at J, with 6 bases between. This CDR3 comprises 13 residues. This CDR3 is CASSLGGTGELFF. The CDR3 DNA follows: TGTGCCAGCAGCTTAGGGGGGACCGGGGAGCTGTTTTTT.

The rearrangement links TRBV7-8 to TRBJ2-3; 12 bases align to TRBD2. The CDR3 runs to 17 residues. Germline V gene data show CDR1 as SGHVS and CDR2 as FQNEAQ. V dropped 5 bases and J dropped 0; count of bases not matched to a gene: 6. CDR3 region: CASSPPTSGGSTDTQYF. DNA for the CDR3: TGTGCCAGCAGCCCACCGACTAGCGGGGGTAGCACAGATACGCAGTATTTT.

This chain links TRBV28 with TRBJ1-5; D remains ambiguous. The CDR3 has 12 amino acids. V lost 10 bases and J lost 6, with 13 bases in between. Germline lookup yields CDR1 MDHEN and CDR2 SYDVKM. This chain's CDR3 is CAIGRVTQPQHF. The CDR3 bases are TGTGCCATTGGCCGGGTAACTCAGCCCCAGCATTTT.

This clonotype has a handful of counts. The rearrangement links TRBV6-1 to TRBJ1-5; no reliable D call. The CDR3 loop spans 15 amino acids. Trimming shortened V by 5 bases and J by 2 bases, and 13 bases separated the two germline ends. Germline V gene data show CDR1 as MNHNS and CDR2 as SASEGT. Written as DNA, the CDR3 is TGTGCCAGCAGTCCTCTACTCTTGGGCAATCAGCCCCAGCATTTT. It specifies CASSPLLLGNQPQHF.

The chain couples TRBV6-1 to TRBJ2-3; 10 bases match TRBD2. The CDR3 runs 15 residues. Germline V gene sequence: CDR1 MNHNS, CDR2 SASEGT. Unmatched junction bases numbered 8, after V lost 7 bases and J lost 4 bases. The CDR3 sequence: CASIDERGGADTQYF. The CDR3 bases are TGTGCCAGCATCGACGAGCGGGGGGGGGCAGATACGCAGTATTTT.

The V call is TRBV28, the J call TRBJ2-5; the match to TRBD2 covers 11 bases. Germline CDR1 is MDHEN and CDR2 is SYDVKM. The CDR3 spans 14 residues. The ends lost 8 bases at V and 3 bases at J; junction bases unmatched: 5. The CDR3 reads CASGSSGGKETQYF. CDR3 sequence (DNA): TGTGCCAGCGGATCTAGCGGGGGGAAAGAGACCCAGTACTTC.

This clonotype has just a few counts. The chain joins TRBV19 to TRBJ1-5; D gene unclear. The V end was cut by 3 bases, the J end by 7 bases, with 13 bases between. Germline V gene sequence: CDR1 LNHDA, CDR2 SQIVND (reference sequence). The CDR3 runs 14 residues. The CDR3 here is CASSMVRVGQPQHF. In DNA form, the CDR3 reads TGTGCCAGTAGTATGGTACGGGTCGGACAGCCCCAGCATTTT.

This clonotype was seen more than once but under ten times. The chain recombines TRBV6-5 with TRBJ1-2, with TRBD1 as a possible D gene (5 bases). The CDR3 extends over 16 amino acids. Germline loops: CDR1 MNHEY, CDR2 SVGAGI. V was trimmed by 0 bases and J by 6 bases, leaving 17 bases between them. The CDR3 region is CASSYSTSPQGNGYTF. CDR3 bases: TGTGCCAGCAGTTACTCGACAAGTCCCCAGGGAAATGGCTACACCTTC.

This clonotype appeared a single time. The chain couples TRBV6-5 to TRBJ2-7; the D gene is possibly TRBD2 (5 bases). This CDR3 region has 13 residues. CDR1 MNHEY and CDR2 SVGAGI come from the germline V gene. With 4 bases removed from V and 9 bases from J, the gap between germline ends came to 16 bases. This chain's CDR3 is CASSSITRPGQYF. For the CDR3, the DNA is TGTGCCAGCAGTTCCATCACTAGGCCAGGGCAGTACTTC.

The table lists this clonotype with a few counts. V and J are TRBV7-2 and TRBJ2-5; 15 positions match TRBD2. CDR3 length: 18 amino acids. The ends lost 5 bases at V and 4 bases at J; junction bases unmatched: 11. Looked up from germline, CDR1 is SGHTA and CDR2 is FQGNSA. The CDR3 DNA sequence: TGTGCCAGCAGCACAGGCGGACTAGCGGGAGGGCCCGGAGAGACCCAGTACTTC. Translation: CASSTGGLAGGPGETQYF.

The rearrangement uses TRBV12-3 or TRBV12-4 and TRBJ1-2; 8 bases agree with TRBD1. CDR3 size: 14 residues. J was trimmed by 8 bases and V by 2 bases; bases with no gene match: 7. CDR3 DNA sequence: TGTGCCAGCAGTTTACCAGGGGGCGCGGGGGGCTACACCTTC. Its translation: CASSLPGGAGGYTF.

This chain links TRBV20-1 with TRBJ2-1, with 8 bases matching TRBD2. Germline CDR1 is DFQATT and CDR2 is SNEGSKA (reference sequence). V lost 1 base, J lost 6 bases, and 8 bases stayed unmatched. The CDR3 contains 15 residues. The CDR3 loop is CSARVPRGVLNEQFF. The CDR3 region has the DNA TGCAGTGCTAGAGTCCCGCGGGGGGTCCTCAATGAGCAGTTCTTC.

The chain has TRBV14 and TRBJ2-7, with a tentative D call TRBD1 (6 bases). Germline V lookup: CDR1 SGHDN, CDR2 FVKESK. Trimming pared 3 bases from V and 3 bases from J, leaving 6 bases between. The CDR3 totals 12 residues. DNA of the CDR3: TGTGCCAGCAGCCAGACAGGCTACGAGCAGTACTTC. Translation: CASSQTGYEQYF.

The chain has TRBV5-1 and TRBJ1-5, with D maybe TRBD1 (6 bases). The V gene's germline CDR1 is SGHRS and CDR2 YFSETQ. The germline V and J ends were trimmed by 5 bases and 2 bases, with 14 bases remaining between them. The CDR3 loop spans 15 amino acids. As DNA, the CDR3 is TGCGCCAGCAGTTTACAGGGCGAAGGCAATCAGCCCCAGCATTTT. Translating gives CASSLQGEGNQPQHF.

J is TRBJ1-2 and V is TRBV28; weak D call: TRBD1 (5 bases). Trimming shortened V by 6 bases and J by 3 bases, and 20 bases separated the two germline ends. The CDR3 length is 16 residues. The germline V gene encodes CDR1 MDHEN and CDR2 SYDVKM. For the CDR3, the DNA is TGTGCCAGCAGCTCACCGGGGCGGAGTATGGACTATGGCTACACCTTC. Its protein is CASSSPGRSMDYGYTF.

This clonotype showed up just a few times. The chain combines TRBV10-2 with TRBJ2-3; 8 bases are shared with TRBD2. Germline trimming cut 5 bases from V and 0 bases from J; bases unmatched to any gene: 4. CDR1 is WSHSY and CDR2 is SAAADI in the germline V gene. CDR3 length equals 15 residues. Here the CDR3 DNA reads TGCGCCAGCAGTCGCCCTAGCGGGAGCACAGATACGCAGTATTTT. Amino acids: CASSRPSGSTDTQYF.

This clonotype was found a few times. The chain employs TRBV11-3 and TRBJ1-6; maybe TRBD1 (6 bases). The CDR3 spans 17 residues. CDR1 and CDR2 from the germline V gene are SGHNT and YENEEA. V was trimmed by 2 bases and J by 6 bases, leaving 17 bases between them. CDR3 DNA sequence: TGTGCCAGCAGCTTATTACGCGGGGGCTTAGTTAATTCACCCCTCCACTTT. This translates into CASSLLRGGLVNSPLHF. Full variable domain (missing parts from reference TRBV11-3 and TRBJ1-6): EAGVVQSPRYKIIEKKQPVAFWCNPISGHNTLYWYLQNLGQGPELLIRYENEEAVDDSQLPKDRFSAERLKGVDSTLKIQPAELGDSAVYLCASSLLRGGLVNSPLHFGNGTRLTVT.

The gene calls are TRBV6-5 and TRBJ1-2, with TRBD1 identical over 10 bases. With V trimmed by 0 bases and J by 7 bases, 8 bases remained unmatched. This CDR3 is 16 amino acids long. The germline V gene has CDR1 MNHEY and CDR2 SVGAGI. CDR3 nucleotides: TGTGCCAGCAGTTACTCGCGGGGACAGGGGACGAGTGGCTACACCTTC. It yields the protein CASSYSRGQGTSGYTF.

In this sample, this clonotype turned up a few times. The CDR3 region has the DNA TGCAGCGCAGATCGGGGGCGGGAGGACATTCAGTACTTC. Protein: CSADRGREDIQYF. This chain connects TRBV20-1 to TRBJ2-4; TRBD2 matches at 8 bases. Germline loops: CDR1 DFQATT, CDR2 SNEGSKA (reference sequence). The CDR3 runs 13 residues.

V usage is TRBV20-1 and J usage is TRBJ2-3; D remains unclear. Per germline, CDR1 DFQATT and CDR2 SNEGSKA (reference sequence). The CDR3 extends over 15 amino acids. V shed 4 bases and J shed 0 bases, with 14 bases lying between them. DNA for the CDR3: TGCAGTGCTAATAATGAGGTCGCTAGCACAGATACGCAGTATTTT. Its protein is CSANNEVASTDTQYF.

The chain links TRBV5-6 to TRBJ2-5; D remains ambiguous. The V and J ends lost 2 bases and 2 bases respectively, with 10 bases between them. The CDR3 runs 14 residues. The germline gives CDR1 SGHDT, CDR2 YYEEEE. This CDR3 reads CASSFLSPQETQYF. The CDR3 bases are TGTGCCAGCAGCTTTCTGTCACCTCAAGAGACCCAGTACTTC.

The chain uses TRBV12-3 or TRBV12-4 and TRBJ2-6; D gene ambiguous. This CDR3 is 16 amino acids long. V was pared by 2 bases and J by 0 bases, with 8 bases between. CDR3 region: CASSLTRSSGANVLTF. As DNA, the CDR3 is TGTGCCAGCAGTTTAACGAGGAGCTCTGGGGCCAACGTCCTGACTTTC.